A single sample is the source of the 12 T cell receptor beta chains below, sequenced in a study of blood T cell repertoires in COVID-19. Libraries were prepared by immunoSEQ multiplex PCR; TCRdb keeps only in-frame clonotypes and omits some of them. The table lists about 170,000 clones, approximately 79% of them singletons. Sequenced: peripheral blood. The receptors were sampled from a woman in her forties with COVID-19, enrolled during active disease.

The chain has TRBV24-1 and TRBJ2-3; perhaps TRBD2 as D (5 bases). Germline CDR1 and CDR2: KGHDR and SFDVKD. The germline V and J ends were trimmed by 3 bases and 4 bases, with 16 bases remaining between them. This CDR3 comprises 16 residues. CDR3 sequence: CATSDARTPLADTQYF. The CDR3 nucleotides read TGTGCCACCAGTGATGCCCGGACTCCTCTTGCAGATACGCAGTATTTT.

Only one count was recorded for this clone. The chain joins TRBV6-6 to TRBJ2-5, with D possibly TRBD1 on 6 matching bases. Per germline, CDR1 MNHNY and CDR2 SVGAGI (reference sequence). Deletions cut 5 bases from V and 5 bases from J, with 15 bases between. This CDR3 is 14 amino acids long. CDR3 protein: CASSKFGGLETQYF. Here the CDR3 DNA reads TGTGCCAGCAGTAAATTTGGGGGCCTCGAGACCCAGTACTTC.

This rearrangement joins TRBV2 to TRBJ2-4; a weak D match, TRBD2 (5 bases). CDR1 is SNHLY, CDR2 FYNNEI, per germline. Trimming left V 2 bases short and J 4 bases short, with 9 bases between. The CDR3 loop spans 14 amino acids. The CDR3 reads CASSEWEIKNIQYF. CDR3 sequence (DNA): TGTGCCAGCAGTGAATGGGAGATTAAAAACATTCAGTACTTC.

The V and J genes are TRBV14 and TRBJ1-1, with D maybe TRBD1 (6 bases). This CDR3 comprises 14 residues. Germline CDR1 is SGHDN and CDR2 is FVKESK. The V end was cut by 3 bases, the J end by 4 bases, with 12 bases between. CDR3: CASSQPGQLTEAFF. CDR3 nucleotide sequence: TGTGCCAGCAGCCAGCCCGGACAGCTCACTGAAGCTTTCTTT.

The chain employs TRBV6-5 and TRBJ2-2; the match to TRBD1 covers 7 bases. CDR1 and CDR2 from the germline V gene are MNHEY and SVGAGI. CDR3 length equals 15 residues. The junction had 6 bases not matched to a gene; V was cut back by 2 bases and J by 6 bases. In nucleotides, the CDR3 is TGTGCCAGCAGTTACAAGACAGGGCTGGCCGGGGAGCTGTTTTTT. Its protein product is CASSYKTGLAGELFF.

J is TRBJ1-6 and V is TRBV9, with D uncertain. The CDR3 sequence is 13 residues long. Per germline, CDR1 SGDLS and CDR2 YYNGEE. V was cut by 4 bases and J by 7 bases, with 9 bases left in between. The CDR3 sequence is CASSFRHNSPLHF. In DNA, the CDR3 is TGTGCCAGCAGCTTTCGACACAATTCACCCCTCCACTTT.

The chain links TRBV6-5 to TRBJ2-5; D might be TRBD1 (6 bases). Germline V gives CDR1 MNHEY, CDR2 SVGAGI. V was clipped by 2 bases and J by 5 bases, with 15 bases between them. This CDR3 is 15 amino acids long. The CDR3 spells CASSYGPGDMETQYF. The CDR3 bases are TGTGCCAGCAGTTACGGCCCAGGGGATATGGAGACCCAGTACTTC.

The rearrangement links TRBV7-9 to TRBJ2-5, with D possibly being TRBD2 (5 bases). The germline V and J ends were trimmed by 5 bases and 2 bases, with 18 bases remaining between them. The CDR3 covers 16 residues. Germline lookup yields CDR1 SEHNR and CDR2 FQNEAQ (reference sequence). Written as DNA, the CDR3 is TGTGCCAGCAGCCCGTGGAGTAACGGGGTGCAAGAGACCCAGTACTTC. This gives the protein CASSPWSNGVQETQYF.

This chain joins TRBV3-1 (or the pseudogene TRBV3-2) and TRBJ2-1; possibly TRBD2 for D (5 bases). Germline CDR1 reads LGHDT; CDR2 reads YNNKEL (reference sequence). V dropped 6 bases and J dropped 4 bases, with 19 bases sitting between them. The CDR3 loop spans 16 amino acids. Written as DNA, the CDR3 is TGTGCCAGCAGGGGGAGAGGAGCGGAGTTATACAATGAGCAGTTCTTC. It codes for CASRGRGAELYNEQFF.

The chain uses TRBV7-9 and TRBJ2-7, with D maybe TRBD2 (5 bases). This CDR3 comprises 14 residues. The V and J ends lost 3 bases and 2 bases respectively, with 11 bases between them. The germline V gene encodes CDR1 SEHNR and CDR2 FQNEAQ (reference sequence). CDR3 sequence reads: CASSFGADTYEQYV. CDR3 DNA: TGTGCCAGCAGCTTCGGAGCGGATACCTACGAGCAGTACGTC.

J is TRBJ1-6 and V is TRBV6-5, with TRBD1 as a possible D gene (5 bases). Trimming cost V 6 bases and J 0 bases, with 9 bases left between them. Germline-derived CDR1 and CDR2 are MNHEY and SVGAGI. This CDR3 contains 15 residues. The DNA for the CDR3 is TGTGCCAGCAGGACAGACGGCTCCTATAATTCACCCCTCCACTTT. Protein product: CASRTDGSYNSPLHF.

Only a few counts were recorded for this clone. The chain couples TRBV15 to TRBJ1-2; TRBD1 aligns across 10 bases. This CDR3 has 15 residues. Germline CDR1 is LNHNV and CDR2 is YYDKDF (reference sequence). V shed 5 bases, J shed 5 bases, and the junction held 8 bases outside the gene matches. CDR3 sequence reads: CATSRRDRGDYGYTF. The CDR3, as DNA: TGTGCCACCAGCCGACGGGACAGGGGAGATTATGGCTACACCTTC.